The entry that follows covers one TCR beta chain sequence. As yet, its antigen is unknown. The sample belongs to a study of cytomegalovirus exposure and HLA in healthy donors. The V segment lost 5 bases and the J segment 1 base; nucleotides outside the gene matches: 20. Looked up from germline, CDR1 is SGHAT and CDR2 is FQNNGV. The CDR3 is made up of 19 amino acids. The PCR had 60 Vbeta and 13 Jbeta primers. Sequenced by immunoSEQ multiplex PCR; TCRdb stores in-frame clones only, minus some. The sample gives 140,000 to 150,000 clones, 60% to 80% of which show up once; about 1.8% is in the top ten. Findings of the study overall: In a later analysis, TCR beta V- and J-gene trimming was associated with a missense DCLRE1C variant. While the bulk of TCR sequences proved rare, some public TCRs turned up in many donors. Reportedly, HLA-A and HLA-B alleles of most subjects were accurately predicted from TCR beta.

Sequenced material: PBMCs. The source of this sequence is a woman aged 25 to 39 in good health and CMV-seronegative. V gene TRBV11-2 combines with J gene TRBJ2-7; 7 bases align to TRBD2. The chain's CDR3 is CASSTRRSGRPQGSYEQYF. In nucleotides, the CDR3 is TGTGCCAGCAGCACTAGACGTAGCGGGCGGCCCCAAGGATCCTACGAGCAGTACTTC.